The rows below give T cell receptor beta chains drawn from one sample of a study of cytomegalovirus exposure and HLA in healthy donors. Measured with immunoSEQ multiplex PCR; TCRdb has only the in-frame clones, and not every one. The sample lists approximately 200,000 clones; approximately 79% were seen once. The specimen was PBMCs. The receptors come from a girl aged 2-15 years in good health and CMV-seronegative. Each CDR3 is given with its conserved first and last residue. Each record gives: D gene, clone size, V gene, J gene, CDR3 protein. A D gene is named only where the DNA matches it firmly. Size tells how often a clone was seen (once, few, many) or the class of an expanded clone, and some rows leave it out.

NA	NA	TRBV5-1	TRBJ1-6	CASSWGTGDGNSPLHF
NA	few	TRBV25-1	TRBJ1-1	CASTKTGNEAFF
TRBD2	NA	TRBV4-2	TRBJ2-7	CASSQRLAGTEQYF
TRBD1	few	TRBV5-1	TRBJ1-1	CASSAWTGPNTEAFF
TRBD2	NA	TRBV23-1	TRBJ2-7	CASSLTSGCYEQYF
NA	NA	TRBV2	TRBJ1-2	CASTRQTNYGYTF
NA	once	TRBV18	TRBJ2-2	CASSPRSGSTGELFF
TRBD1	NA	TRBV19	TRBJ1-2	CASSTLDRADYGYTF
NA	NA	TRBV5-5	TRBJ2-7	CASSLVPGWDEQYF
TRBD1	NA	TRBV7-2	TRBJ1-2	CASSLGTGGAGYGYTF
TRBD2	few	TRBV5-1	TRBJ2-1	CASSRVLTSGFNEQFF
TRBD1	NA	TRBV28	TRBJ2-5	CASSFTPGDSDEETQYF
NA	NA	TRBV4-2	TRBJ1-1	CASSRTKKRDEAFF
NA	NA	TRBV6-4	TRBJ1-6	CASSRVFDSPLHF
NA	once	TRBV14	TRBJ2-1	CASSQDGGVVNNEQFF
TRBD2	NA	TRBV7-8	NA	CASSLVVAGGGALDEQYF
NA	NA	TRBV19	TRBJ1-1	CASSFGSQGTEAFF
TRBD1	NA	TRBV6-1	NA	CASSLRDRVYEQYF
TRBD2	once	TRBV19	TRBJ2-7	CASSPRAGGPSGQYF
NA	NA	TRBV18	TRBJ2-5	CASSPLAGRETQYF
NA	NA	TRBV29-1	TRBJ1-1	CSVAMKLNTEAFF
TRBD1	NA	TRBV19	TRBJ1-5	CASSIGQGHQPQHF
NA	NA	TRBV4-1	TRBJ2-1	CASSQGRTDTSEQFF
TRBD2	NA	TRBV10-3	TRBJ2-3	CAISESTSGNPDTQYF
TRBD2	NA	TRBV5-1	TRBJ2-4	CASSPGLAGGPKNIQYF
NA	NA	TRBV15	TRBJ1-4	CATSRSRWGDEKLFF
TRBD1	NA	TRBV6-6	TRBJ2-7	CASSYSTGGNYEQYF
TRBD2	NA	TRBV10-2	TRBJ2-4	CASSVDLAGAGGYF
TRBD2	NA	TRBV10-2	TRBJ2-5	CASRPGTSGVTSSETQYF
TRBD1	few	TRBV9	TRBJ2-6	CASSGGQGPGANVLTF
TRBD2	NA	TRBV19	TRBJ2-7	CASTGGRALEQYF
NA	NA	TRBV5-6	TRBJ1-2	CASSLKGHLNYGYTF
NA	NA	TRBV5-5	TRBJ2-5	CASTLVTAEGTQYF
NA	NA	TRBV9	TRBJ1-2	CASSVGGRGGAYGYTF
TRBD2	NA	TRBV4-1	TRBJ2-6	CASSQGEGPGANVLTF
TRBD1	NA	TRBV2	NA	CASNKDRSSSYEQYF
NA	once	TRBV12-5	TRBJ1-3	CASAPGGAGGNTIYF
NA	once	TRBV13	TRBJ2-7	CASSPIRESEQYF
NA	NA	TRBV2	TRBJ2-7	CASSELGLSYEQYF
NA	few	TRBV28	TRBJ2-7	CASSFRASEFYEQYF
NA	once	TRBV29-1	TRBJ1-2	CRSQGGGYTF
NA	few	TRBV9	TRBJ2-1	CASSTSGYNEQFF
NA	NA	TRBV5-8	TRBJ2-1	CASSLSRRLSYNEQFF
NA	NA	TRBV4-1	TRBJ1-2	CASSRGPGAPDYGYTF
NA	NA	TRBV29-1	TRBJ2-5	CSVEDSGLETQYF
TRBD1	NA	TRBV7-9	TRBJ2-7	CASSSDTYRGYEQYF
NA	NA	TRBV18	TRBJ1-1	CASSPPPTGMAEAFF
TRBD1	NA	TRBV11-2	TRBJ1-4	CASSPSRGQGWEKLFF
NA	NA	TRBV5-4	TRBJ2-1	CASSISGTDNEQFF
NA	NA	TRBV7-8	TRBJ2-7	CASSPSRLRGEQYF
TRBD1	NA	TRBV6-1	TRBJ1-6	CASSEVHRGLNSPLHF
NA	NA	TRBV5-1	TRBJ1-2	CASSSTGDYGYTF
TRBD1	NA	TRBV7-9	TRBJ2-3	CASSYWGQGSDTQYF
NA	once	TRBV5-6	TRBJ1-3	CASSVGSVLSGNTIYF
NA	NA	TRBV6-5	TRBJ1-2	CASSLTGHQNYGYTF
NA	NA	TRBV9	TRBJ1-2	CASSVGGRWDYGYTF
NA	NA	TRBV11-3	TRBJ2-5	CASSRQFEETQYF
NA	NA	TRBV9	TRBJ2-3	CASARDADTQYF
NA	NA	TRBV11-3	TRBJ1-3	CASSAAGVNTIYF
TRBD1	NA	TRBV2	TRBJ1-4	CASSEQTGGEEAAFF